What follows describes a single TCR beta chain. Antigen: not known. This entry is derived from a study of OX40 agonist ivuxolimab in advanced cancers. Overall study context: Dose-escalation patients had hepatocellular carcinoma, melanoma, renal cell or head and neck cancer.

The germline V gene encodes CDR1 LNHDA and CDR2 SQIVND (reference sequence). The CDR3 totals 15 residues. The V and J ends lost 0 bases and 1 base, in that order; junction bases with no gene match: 0. Some clones are missing from TCRdb's copy, which holds only in-frame ones; the method was immunoSEQ multiplex PCR. The sample shows tens of thousands of clones, under 75% of them seen only once. Study conclusions and caveats: Clonal expansion from baseline to week 6 occurred in both CD4+ and CD8+ T cells.

The V call is TRBV19, the J call TRBJ2-5, with 9 bases lining up with TRBD2. This receptor was taken from an adult with an advanced solid tumor such as melanoma, head and neck, liver or kidney cancer. Here the sequenced sample was CD4+ or CD8+ T cells sorted from blood, taken in a trial of the OX40 agonist ivuxolimab. CDR3 loop: CASSIEGLAQETQYF. The CDR3 DNA reads as TGTGCCAGTAGTATAGAGGGACTAGCCCAAGAGACCCAGTACTTC. The full variable domain, its missing parts supplied by reference TRBV19 and TRBJ2-5, is DGGITQSPKYLFRKEGQNVTLSCEQNLNHDAMYWYRQDPGQGLRLIYYSQIVNDFQKGDIAEGYSVSREKKESFPLTVTSAQKNPTAFYLCASSIEGLAQETQYFGPGTRLLVL.